The clone carrying this TCR beta chain has at least ten counts. As yet, its antigen is unknown. Each CDR3 protein gets one entry after TCRdb re-called the 5' RACE reads with MiXCR. The table lists a few hundred thousand distinct CDR3 sequences, approximately 10% of them singletons. The source of the sample is a study of identical twins. Study-wide results and caveats: The models systematically underestimated how much out-of-frame TCR alpha was shared in monozygotic twins.

The CDR3 loop spans 12 amino acids. Trimming cost V 3 bases and J 7 bases, with 10 bases left between them. Germline V CDR1 and CDR2: DFQATT, SNEGSKA (reference sequence). These data are also associated with another study on yellow fever vaccine responses in identical twins. This second study notes: Twins' vaccine T cell response reportedly gave the appearance of partial convergence and partial personalization.

Sequenced sample: PBMCs. The V and J genes are TRBV20-1 and TRBJ2-1; D is uncertain. This TCR was recovered from a woman aged 18-29 years in good health. In DNA, the CDR3 is TGCAGTGCTAGGCTTCTTAGGAATGAGCAGTTCTTC. Translation: CSARLLRNEQFF.